What follows are 7 T cell receptor beta chains derived from one specimen sequenced in a study of PD-1 blockade in classical Hodgkin lymphoma. Assay: immunoSEQ multiplex PCR; the TCRdb copy retains only in-frame clones and omits some. The sample lists about 58,000 clones; approximately 90% were seen once. Brentuximab vedotin exposure varied, and every patient relapsed after autologous stem cell transplantation. Sequencing used peripheral blood mononuclear cells (PBMCs), obtained before the second cycle of nivolumab. The receptors shown here come from a human donor with classical Hodgkin lymphoma.

The rearrangement links TRBV2 to TRBJ2-2; TRBD2 agrees at 13 bases. Germline V CDR1 and CDR2: SNHLY, FYNNEI. The CDR3 spans 20 residues. Unmatched junction bases numbered 16, after V lost 9 bases and J lost 0 bases. Here the CDR3 reads CASGFKVQTSGRTNTGELFF. The CDR3 nucleotides read TGTGCCAGTGGCTTTAAGGTACAGACTAGCGGGAGGACGAACACCGGGGAGCTGTTTTTT.

The J gene is TRBJ1-6, the V gene TRBV6-5, with 10 nucleotides matching TRBD1. The CDR3 has 15 residues. With 5 bases clipped from V and 9 bases from J, the junction kept 7 bases outside the gene matches. CDR1 is MNHEY and CDR2 is SVGAGI in the germline V gene. The CDR3 spells CASSPAGTGASPLHF. The DNA of the CDR3 is TGTGCCAGCAGTCCAGCCGGGACAGGGGCTTCACCCCTCCACTTT.

The rearrangement links TRBV6-5 to TRBJ2-2; no reliable D call. Per the germline V gene, CDR1 is MNHEY and CDR2 is SVGAGI. Trimming took 2 bases from V and 2 from J, leaving 9 bases between them. CDR3 length equals 15 residues. CDR3 amino acids: CASSYASLNTGELFF. CDR3 in DNA: TGTGCCAGCAGTTACGCCTCATTAAACACCGGGGAGCTGTTTTTT.

V gene TRBV27 combines with J gene TRBJ2-3; 12 bases agree with TRBD2. Germline V gives CDR1 MNHEY, CDR2 SMNVEV (reference sequence). CDR3 length: 15 amino acids. V gave up 2 bases and J gave up 3 bases; unmatched junction bases: 0. The CDR3 DNA reads as TGTGCCAGCAGTTTACTAGCGGGAGGGACAGATACGCAGTATTTT. Translation gives CASSLLAGGTDTQYF.

The chain is built from TRBV5-1 and TRBJ2-7; 13 bases map to TRBD2. Germline V gives CDR1 SGHRS, CDR2 YFSETQ. J lost 2 bases, V lost 4 bases, and 3 bases had no gene match. The CDR3 covers 15 residues. In DNA form, the CDR3 reads TGCGCCAGCAGCGTCGGACTAGCGGGGGCCTACGAGCAGTACTTC. Encoded protein: CASSVGLAGAYEQYF.

The J gene is TRBJ1-2, the V gene TRBV19; a possible D gene is TRBD1 (6 bases). V shed 3 bases and J shed 6 bases, with 14 bases lying between them. CDR3 length equals 14 residues. In germline, CDR1 is LNHDA, CDR2 SQIVND (reference sequence). DNA for the CDR3: TGTGCCAGTAGTATCCTACAGGGACCCCATGGCTACACCTTC. Amino acids: CASSILQGPHGYTF.

This chain connects TRBV14 to TRBJ1-2; 9 nucleotides match TRBD1. This CDR3 contains 16 residues. Germline CDR1 and CDR2: SGHDN and FVKESK. V shed 3 bases and J 4 bases; nucleotides not matched to a gene: 9. The CDR3 is CASSQAGDRVLYGYTF. In DNA form, the CDR3 reads TGTGCCAGCAGCCAGGCAGGGGACAGGGTACTCTATGGCTACACCTTC.